Reported below is one T cell receptor (beta chain). Its antigen is not identified. The data were obtained in a study of T cells in localized non-small cell lung cancer. Regarding the study as a whole: Longer survival (overall) was linked to higher T cell density in blood. Sequencing involved a lone tumor region, leaving heterogeneity possible. Uninvolved adjacent lung showed peak T cell clonality, exceeding tumor. Median detection of top 100 tumor clones in adjacent lung was 57 clones.

V shed 5 bases, J shed 3 bases, and the junction held 3 bases outside the gene matches. Germline values: CDR1 SGDLS, CDR2 YYNGEE. CDR3 size: 14 residues. Sequenced by immunoSEQ multiplex PCR; TCRdb stores in-frame clones only, minus some. The table lists 15,000 or so clones, around 87% of them singletons. The sequences come from peripheral blood mononuclear cells, collected before any cancer treatment. The J gene is TRBJ2-2, the V gene TRBV9; 8 bases align to TRBD2. The clonotype comes from a male donor aged 60 or older with stage II lung adenocarcinoma. Written as DNA, the CDR3 is TGTGCCAGCAGTCCGGGGGGGTACACCGGGGAGCTGTTTTTT. Protein: CASSPGGYTGELFF.